The rows below give T cell receptor beta chains drawn from one sample of a study of CD8 T cells in ankylosing spondylitis. TCRdb re-called the 5' RACE reads through MiXCR, storing one row per CDR3 protein. Here the sample spans about 90,000 distinct CDR3 sequences, around 30% being singletons. The sequenced sample was blood, either unsorted or a sorted T cell fraction (not recorded which). The receptors were gathered from a male donor with ankylosing spondylitis or in good health (not recorded which). CDR3s include the opening cysteine and the closing phenylalanine or tryptophan. The order of the fields is CDR3 protein, CDR3 DNA, J gene, clone size, V gene, D gene. D genes are given only for firm matches. The size of a clone is reported for some rows only, either as once, few or many, or as a class for expanded clones.

CDR3 protein: CRVGTSGLITYHNEQFF; CDR3 DNA: TGCAGAGTTGGGACTAGCGGGCTTATTACCTATCACAATGAGCAGTTCTTC; J gene: TRBJ2-1; clone size: few; V gene: TRBV20-1; D gene: TRBD2
CDR3 protein: CASSSGTENPPLHF; CDR3 DNA: TGCGCCAGCAGCTCCGGGACGGAGAACCCACCCCTCCACTTT; J gene: TRBJ1-6; clone size: NA; V gene: TRBV5-1; D gene: NA
CDR3 protein: CASSPAASSYNEQFF; CDR3 DNA: TGTGCCAGCAGCCCAGCGGCCTCCTCCTACAATGAGCAGTTCTTC; J gene: TRBJ2-1; clone size: NA; V gene: TRBV7-2; D gene: NA
CDR3 protein: CSATRPREKLFF; CDR3 DNA: TGCAGTGCTACCAGGCCTAGGGAAAAACTGTTTTTT; J gene: TRBJ1-4; clone size: NA; V gene: TRBV20-1; D gene: NA
CDR3 protein: CASSPAYPGTRPYEQYF; CDR3 DNA: TGTGCCAGCAGCCCAGCGTACCCCGGGACTAGGCCCTACGAGCAGTACTTC; J gene: TRBJ2-7; clone size: few; V gene: TRBV9; D gene: TRBD2
CDR3 protein: CASSFRGSSHSTDTQYF; CDR3 DNA: TGTGCCAGCAGCTTCCGGGGTTCTAGTCACAGCACAGATACGCAGTATTTT; J gene: TRBJ2-3; clone size: NA; V gene: TRBV11-2; D gene: NA
CDR3 protein: CASSVTSGTTVQYF; CDR3 DNA: TGTGCCAGCAGCGTTACTAGCGGGACCACTGTTCAGTACTTC; J gene: TRBJ2-4; clone size: few; V gene: TRBV7-9; D gene: TRBD2
CDR3 protein: CASSRQRGEETQYF; CDR3 DNA: TGTGCCAGCAGCCGCCAAAGGGGTGAGGAGACCCAGTACTTC; J gene: TRBJ2-5; clone size: few; V gene: TRBV7-2; D gene: NA
CDR3 protein: CSARGGGLRYGYTF; CDR3 DNA: TGCAGTGCTAGGGGGGGGGGCCTCCGCTATGGCTACACCTTC; J gene: TRBJ1-2; clone size: NA; V gene: TRBV20-1; D gene: NA
CDR3 protein: CSARSVEPKVVEPQHF; CDR3 DNA: TGCAGTGCTAGATCCGTGGAACCAAAGGTGGTAGAGCCCCAGCATTTT; J gene: TRBJ1-5; clone size: many; V gene: TRBV20-1; D gene: NA
CDR3 protein: CSVEEMVTTDTQYF; CDR3 DNA: TGCAGCGTTGAAGAGATGGTCACGACCGATACGCAGTATTTT; J gene: TRBJ2-3; clone size: once; V gene: TRBV29-1; D gene: NA
CDR3 protein: CSARIMSTGGAYEQYF; CDR3 DNA: TGCAGTGCTAGAATAATGAGCACGGGAGGGGCCTACGAGCAGTACTTC; J gene: TRBJ2-7; clone size: few; V gene: TRBV20-1; D gene: TRBD2
CDR3 protein: CSASKGRTTEAFF; CDR3 DNA: TGCAGTGCTAGTAAAGGGAGAACCACTGAAGCTTTCTTT; J gene: TRBJ1-1; clone size: few; V gene: TRBV20-1; D gene: NA
CDR3 protein: CSARDGGWGPTDTQYF; CDR3 DNA: TGCAGTGCTAGAGATGGAGGTTGGGGACCCACAGATACGCAGTATTTT; J gene: TRBJ2-3; clone size: few; V gene: TRBV20-1; D gene: NA
CDR3 protein: CASSYSTSTGELFF; CDR3 DNA: TGTGCCAGCAGTTACTCAACGAGCACCGGGGAGCTGTTTTTT; J gene: TRBJ2-2; clone size: few; V gene: TRBV6-5; D gene: NA
CDR3 protein: CASSLAVGDNSPLHF; CDR3 DNA: TGTGCCAGCAGCTTAGCGGTGGGGGATAATTCACCCCTCCACTTT; J gene: TRBJ1-6; clone size: NA; V gene: TRBV7-6; D gene: NA
CDR3 protein: CSARARDWGREQYF; CDR3 DNA: TGCAGTGCTAGAGCCAGGGATTGGGGGCGGGAGCAGTACTTC; J gene: TRBJ2-7; clone size: many; V gene: TRBV20-1; D gene: NA
CDR3 protein: CASSSTASLNTEAFF; CDR3 DNA: TGTGCCAGCAGCTCGACAGCCTCCTTGAACACTGAAGCTTTCTTT; J gene: TRBJ1-1; clone size: few; V gene: TRBV7-9; D gene: NA
CDR3 protein: CASSPGESGWQQFF; CDR3 DNA: TGTGCCAGCAGCCCAGGGGAAAGCGGGTGGCAGCAGTTCTTC; J gene: TRBJ2-1; clone size: many; V gene: TRBV7-3; D gene: NA
CDR3 protein: CASRRSSGLAGGPRSTDTQYF; CDR3 DNA: TGCGCCAGCAGACGATCATCGGGACTAGCGGGAGGGCCCCGCTCGACAGATACGCAGTATTTT; J gene: TRBJ2-3; clone size: few; V gene: TRBV5-1; D gene: TRBD2
CDR3 protein: CSARNSGGTSSYEQYF; CDR3 DNA: TGCAGTGCTAGAAACTCGGGCGGGACCAGCTCCTACGAGCAGTACTTC; J gene: TRBJ2-7; clone size: few; V gene: TRBV20-1; D gene: NA
CDR3 protein: CASSQPGQGFNQPQHF; CDR3 DNA: TGCGCCAGCAGCCAACCGGGACAGGGGTTCAATCAGCCCCAGCATTTT; J gene: TRBJ1-5; clone size: NA; V gene: TRBV4-1; D gene: TRBD1
CDR3 protein: CASSGTGPKNIQYF; CDR3 DNA: TGTGCCAGCAGCGGGACAGGGCCCAAAAACATTCAGTACTTC; J gene: TRBJ2-4; clone size: few; V gene: TRBV6-1; D gene: TRBD1
CDR3 protein: CASSLALLAGSTDTQYF; CDR3 DNA: TGTGCCAGCAGTTTAGCGCTGTTGGCAGGGAGCACAGATACGCAGTATTTT; J gene: TRBJ2-3; clone size: NA; V gene: TRBV12-3/TRBV12-4; D gene: NA
CDR3 protein: CASRPAVDTDTQYF; CDR3 DNA: TGTGCCAGTAGACCGGCGGTCGACACAGATACGCAGTATTTT; J gene: TRBJ2-3; clone size: NA; V gene: TRBV10-3; D gene: NA
CDR3 protein: CAISMSLYGYTF; CDR3 DNA: TGTGCCATCTCGATGAGCCTGTATGGCTACACCTTC; J gene: TRBJ1-2; clone size: few; V gene: TRBV28; D gene: NA
CDR3 protein: CASRHRVSSSDTQYF; CDR3 DNA: TGTGCCAGCAGGCACAGGGTTTCCTCATCGGATACGCAGTATTTT; J gene: TRBJ2-3; clone size: NA; V gene: TRBV2; D gene: NA
CDR3 protein: CASIPGKMNTEAFF; CDR3 DNA: TGTGCCAGCATTCCAGGGAAAATGAACACTGAAGCTTTCTTT; J gene: TRBJ1-1; clone size: few; V gene: TRBV6-1; D gene: NA
CDR3 protein: CASSSGQASADTQYF; CDR3 DNA: TGTGCCAGCAGCTCTGGGCAGGCGAGTGCAGATACGCAGTATTTT; J gene: TRBJ2-3; clone size: NA; V gene: TRBV9; D gene: NA
CDR3 protein: CASSFGQGIGKLFF; CDR3 DNA: TGTGCCAGCAGCTTCGGACAGGGCATAGGGAAACTGTTTTTT; J gene: TRBJ1-4; clone size: few; V gene: TRBV7-9; D gene: TRBD1
CDR3 protein: CASSWGQGLASETQYF; CDR3 DNA: TGCGCCAGCAGCTGGGGACAGGGACTAGCCTCCGAGACCCAGTACTTC; J gene: TRBJ2-5; clone size: NA; V gene: TRBV5-1; D gene: NA
CDR3 protein: CASSPVSGSGYEQYF; CDR3 DNA: TGCGCCAGCAGCCCGGTTAGCGGGAGCGGCTACGAGCAGTACTTC; J gene: TRBJ2-7; clone size: few; V gene: TRBV5-1; D gene: TRBD2
CDR3 protein: CASSLGVLAGGFVQYF; CDR3 DNA: TGTGCCAGCAGCTTAGGGGTGCTAGCGGGAGGGTTCGTGCAGTACTTC; J gene: TRBJ2-7; clone size: once; V gene: TRBV7-2; D gene: TRBD2
CDR3 protein: CSAPPRRESSYNEQFF; CDR3 DNA: TGCAGTGCTCCGCCAAGGCGGGAGAGCTCCTACAATGAGCAGTTCTTC; J gene: TRBJ2-1; clone size: NA; V gene: TRBV20-1; D gene: TRBD2